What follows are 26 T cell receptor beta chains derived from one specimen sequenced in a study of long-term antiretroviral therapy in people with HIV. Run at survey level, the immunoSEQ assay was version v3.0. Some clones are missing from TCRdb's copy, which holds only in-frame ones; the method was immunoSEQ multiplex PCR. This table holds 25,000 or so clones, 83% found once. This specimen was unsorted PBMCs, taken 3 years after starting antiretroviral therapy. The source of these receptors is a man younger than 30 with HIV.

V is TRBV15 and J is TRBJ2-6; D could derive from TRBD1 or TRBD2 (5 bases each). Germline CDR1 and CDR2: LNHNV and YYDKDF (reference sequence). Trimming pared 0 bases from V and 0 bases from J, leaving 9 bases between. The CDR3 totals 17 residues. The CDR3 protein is CATSRDGGSSGANVLTF. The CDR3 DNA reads TGTGCCACCAGCAGAGATGGGGGATCCTCTGGGGCCAACGTCCTGACTTTC. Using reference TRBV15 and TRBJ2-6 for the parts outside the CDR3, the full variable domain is DAMVIQNPRYQVTQFGKPVTLSCSQTLNHNVMYWYQQKSSQAPKLLFHYYDKDFNNEADTPDNFQSRRPNTSFCFLDIRSPGLGDTAMYLCATSRDGGSSGANVLTFGAGSRLTVL.

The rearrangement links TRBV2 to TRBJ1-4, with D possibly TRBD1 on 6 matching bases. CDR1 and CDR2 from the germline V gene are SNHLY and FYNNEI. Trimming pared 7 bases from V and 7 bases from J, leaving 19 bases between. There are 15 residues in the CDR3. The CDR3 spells CASTTGGGDVEKLFF. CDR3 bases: TGTGCCAGCACGACGGGGGGGGGCGATGTTGAAAAACTGTTTTTT.

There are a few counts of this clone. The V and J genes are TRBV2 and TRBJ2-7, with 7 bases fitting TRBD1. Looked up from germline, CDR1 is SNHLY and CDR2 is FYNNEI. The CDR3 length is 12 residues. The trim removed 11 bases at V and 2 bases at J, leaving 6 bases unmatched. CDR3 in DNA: TGTGCCGGCCGACAGGGTACCTACGAGCAGTACTTC. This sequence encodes CAGRQGTYEQYF.

The CDR3 loop reads CASSMGRQGNGYTF. CDR3 nucleotides: TGTGCCAGTAGTATGGGGAGACAGGGCAATGGCTACACCTTC. This chain connects TRBV19 to TRBJ1-2, with 7 positions matching TRBD1. V lost 3 bases, J lost 6 bases, and 7 bases stayed unmatched. CDR3 length: 14 amino acids. Germline-derived CDR1 and CDR2 are LNHDA and SQIVND (reference sequence).

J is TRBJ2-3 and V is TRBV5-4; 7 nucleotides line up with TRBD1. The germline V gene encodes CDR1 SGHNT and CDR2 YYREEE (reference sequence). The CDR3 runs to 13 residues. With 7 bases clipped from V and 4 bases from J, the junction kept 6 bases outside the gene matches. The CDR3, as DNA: TGTGCCAGCTTGTTCCAGGGGGCAGATACGCAGTATTTT. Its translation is CASLFQGADTQYF.

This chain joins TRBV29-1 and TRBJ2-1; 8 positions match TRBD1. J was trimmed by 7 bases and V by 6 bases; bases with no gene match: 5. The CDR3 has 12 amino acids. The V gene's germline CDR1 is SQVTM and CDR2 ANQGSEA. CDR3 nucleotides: TGCAGCGTGACAGGGGCTGAGAATGAGCAGTTCTTC. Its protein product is CSVTGAENEQFF.

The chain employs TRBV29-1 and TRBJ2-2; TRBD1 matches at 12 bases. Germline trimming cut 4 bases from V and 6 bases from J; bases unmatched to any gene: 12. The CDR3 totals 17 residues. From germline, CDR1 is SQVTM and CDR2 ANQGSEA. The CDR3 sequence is CSVGSPPGQGASGELFF. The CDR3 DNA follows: TGCAGCGTTGGATCCCCTCCGGGACAGGGGGCCTCCGGGGAGCTGTTTTTT.

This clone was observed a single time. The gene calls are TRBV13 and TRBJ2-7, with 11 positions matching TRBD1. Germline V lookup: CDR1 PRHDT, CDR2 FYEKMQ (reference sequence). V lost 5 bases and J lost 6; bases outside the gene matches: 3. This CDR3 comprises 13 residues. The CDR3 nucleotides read TGTGCCAGCAGCCACGGACAGGGGGCCGAGCAGTACTTC. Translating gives CASSHGQGAEQYF. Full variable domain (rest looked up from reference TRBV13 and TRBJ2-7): AAGVIQSPRHLIKEKRETATLKCYPIPRHDTVYWYQQGPGQDPQFLISFYEKMQSDKGSIPDRFSAQQFSDYHSELNMSSLELGDSALYFCASSHGQGAEQYFGPGTRLTVT.

The CDR3 protein is CASSTGTARAEAFF. CDR3 DNA sequence: TGTGCCAGCAGTACCGGGACAGCAAGAGCTGAAGCTTTCTTT. J is TRBJ1-1 and V is TRBV7-8; 7 nucleotides line up with TRBD1. Germline CDR1 reads SGHVS; CDR2 reads FQNEAQ. With 6 bases clipped from V and 6 bases from J, the junction kept 10 bases outside the gene matches. CDR3 length equals 14 residues. Full variable domain (remainder filled in from reference TRBV7-8 and TRBJ1-1): GAGVSQSPRYKVAKRGQDVALRCDPISGHVSLFWYQQALGQGPEFLTYFQNEAQLDKSGLPSDRFFAERPEGSVSTLKIQRTQQEDSAVYLCASSTGTARAEAFFGQGTRLTVV.

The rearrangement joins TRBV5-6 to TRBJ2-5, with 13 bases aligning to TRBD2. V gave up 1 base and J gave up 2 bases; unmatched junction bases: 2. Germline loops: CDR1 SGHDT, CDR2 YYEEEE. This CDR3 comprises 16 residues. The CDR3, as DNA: TGTGCCAGCAGCTTGTCACTAGCGGGGGGGCAAGAGACCCAGTACTTC. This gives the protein CASSLSLAGGQETQYF.

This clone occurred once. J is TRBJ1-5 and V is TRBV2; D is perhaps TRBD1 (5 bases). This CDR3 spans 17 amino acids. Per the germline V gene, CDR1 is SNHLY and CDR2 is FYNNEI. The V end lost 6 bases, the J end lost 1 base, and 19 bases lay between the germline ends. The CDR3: CASSLEKGWGSNQPQHF. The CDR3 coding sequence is TGTGCCAGCAGCCTCGAAAAGGGATGGGGGAGCAATCAGCCCCAGCATTTT. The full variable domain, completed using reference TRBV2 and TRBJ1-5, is EPEVTQTPSHQVTQMGQEVILRCVPISNHLYFYWYRQILGQKVEFLVSFYNNEISEKSEIFDDQFSVERPDGSNFTLKIRSTKLEDSAMYFCASSLEKGWGSNQPQHFGDGTRLSIL.

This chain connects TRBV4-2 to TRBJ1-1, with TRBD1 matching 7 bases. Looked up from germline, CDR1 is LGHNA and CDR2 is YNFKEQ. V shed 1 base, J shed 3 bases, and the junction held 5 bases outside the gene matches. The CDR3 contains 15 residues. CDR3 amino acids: CASSQGDTGDTEAFF. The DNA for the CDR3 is TGTGCCAGCAGCCAAGGCGATACAGGGGACACTGAAGCTTTCTTT.

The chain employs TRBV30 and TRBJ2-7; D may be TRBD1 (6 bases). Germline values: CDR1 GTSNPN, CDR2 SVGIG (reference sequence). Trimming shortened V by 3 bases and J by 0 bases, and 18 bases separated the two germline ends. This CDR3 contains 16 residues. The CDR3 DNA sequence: TGTGCCTGGAGCGCCCGTGGGGGCTTCTTCTCCTACGAGCAGTACTTC. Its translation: CAWSARGGFFSYEQYF.

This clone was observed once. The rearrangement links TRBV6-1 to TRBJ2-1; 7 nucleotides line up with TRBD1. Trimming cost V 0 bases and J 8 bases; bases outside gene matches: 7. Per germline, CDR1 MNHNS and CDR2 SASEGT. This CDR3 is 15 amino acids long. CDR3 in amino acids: CASSEALQGVDEQFF. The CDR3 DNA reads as TGTGCCAGCAGTGAAGCGCTCCAGGGGGTGGATGAGCAGTTCTTC.

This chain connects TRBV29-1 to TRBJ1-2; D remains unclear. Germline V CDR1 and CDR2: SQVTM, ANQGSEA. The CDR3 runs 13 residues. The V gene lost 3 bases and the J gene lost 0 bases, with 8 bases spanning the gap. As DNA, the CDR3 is TGCAGCGTTGAGCGACGAACTAACTATGGCTACACCTTC. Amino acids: CSVERRTNYGYTF.

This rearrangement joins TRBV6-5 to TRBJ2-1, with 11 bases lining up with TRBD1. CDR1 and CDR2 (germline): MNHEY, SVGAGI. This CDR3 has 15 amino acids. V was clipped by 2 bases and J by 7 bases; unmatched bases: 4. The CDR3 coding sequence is TGTGCCAGCAGTTACGGGACAGGGGGAGGGAATGAGCAGTTCTTC. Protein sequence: CASSYGTGGGNEQFF.

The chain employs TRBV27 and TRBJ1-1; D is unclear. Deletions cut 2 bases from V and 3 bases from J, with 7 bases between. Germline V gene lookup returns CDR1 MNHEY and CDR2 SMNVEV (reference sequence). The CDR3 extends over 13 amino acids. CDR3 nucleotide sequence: TGTGCCAGCAGTTTAGACCGGGACACTGAAGCTTTCTTT. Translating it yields CASSLDRDTEAFF.

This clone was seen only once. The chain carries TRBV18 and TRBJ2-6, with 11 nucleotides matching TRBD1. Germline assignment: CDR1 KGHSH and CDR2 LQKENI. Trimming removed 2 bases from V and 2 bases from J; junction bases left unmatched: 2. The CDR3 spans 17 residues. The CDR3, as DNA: TGTGCCAGCTCACCAGGGACAGGGGGACCTGGGGCCAACGTCCTGACTTTC. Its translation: CASSPGTGGPGANVLTF.

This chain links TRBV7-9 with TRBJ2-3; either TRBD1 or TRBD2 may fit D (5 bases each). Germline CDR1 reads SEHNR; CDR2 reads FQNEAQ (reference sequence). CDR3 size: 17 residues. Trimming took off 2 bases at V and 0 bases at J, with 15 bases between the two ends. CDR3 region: CASSLNSGPLSTDTQYF. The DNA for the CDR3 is TGTGCCAGCAGCTTAAACTCGGGACCGCTTAGCACAGATACGCAGTATTTT.

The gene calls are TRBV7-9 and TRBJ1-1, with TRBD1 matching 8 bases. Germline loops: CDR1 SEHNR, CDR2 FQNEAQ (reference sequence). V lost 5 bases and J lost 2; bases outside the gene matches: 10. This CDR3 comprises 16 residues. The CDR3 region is CASSTLRGPSNTEAFF. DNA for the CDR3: TGTGCCAGCAGCACGCTCAGGGGGCCATCAAACACTGAAGCTTTCTTT.

The CDR3: CASNGRGRALSDYGYTF. The CDR3 nucleotides are TGTGCCAGCAACGGCAGGGGAAGGGCCCTAAGTGACTATGGCTACACCTTC. The chain recombines TRBV5-6 with TRBJ1-2; TRBD1 is a possible D gene (6 bases). V was cut by 6 bases and J by 3 bases, with 24 bases left in between. The CDR3 has 17 residues. Germline loops: CDR1 SGHDT, CDR2 YYEEEE.

CDR3 in DNA: TGTGCCAGCAGCTTAATTTTGGCCCACAACTATGGCTACACCTTC. Its translation: CASSLILAHNYGYTF. V is TRBV5-5 and J is TRBJ1-2; D remains ambiguous. V lost 2 bases to trimming and J lost 2 bases, with 13 bases between them. The CDR3 covers 15 residues. Germline loops: CDR1 SGHKS, CDR2 YYEKEE (reference sequence).

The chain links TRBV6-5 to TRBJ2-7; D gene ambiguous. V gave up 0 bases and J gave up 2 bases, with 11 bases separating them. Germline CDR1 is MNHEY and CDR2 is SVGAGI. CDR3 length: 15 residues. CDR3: CASSYSMFSPYEQYF. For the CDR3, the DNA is TGTGCCAGCAGTTACTCGATGTTCTCCCCCTACGAGCAGTACTTC.

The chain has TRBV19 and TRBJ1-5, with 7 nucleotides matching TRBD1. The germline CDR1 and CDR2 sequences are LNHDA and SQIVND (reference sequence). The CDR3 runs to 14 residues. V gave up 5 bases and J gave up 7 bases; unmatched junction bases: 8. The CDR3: CASSSPPTGQPQHF. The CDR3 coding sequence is TGTGCCAGTAGTTCACCACCGACAGGGCAGCCCCAGCATTTT.

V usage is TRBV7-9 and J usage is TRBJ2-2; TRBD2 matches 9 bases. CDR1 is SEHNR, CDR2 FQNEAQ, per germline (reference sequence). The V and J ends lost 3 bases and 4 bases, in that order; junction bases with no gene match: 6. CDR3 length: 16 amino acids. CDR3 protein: CASSFPHSGGTGELFF. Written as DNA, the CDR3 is TGTGCCAGCAGCTTCCCTCATAGCGGGGGCACCGGGGAGCTGTTTTTT.

The DNA of the CDR3 is TGTGCCAGCAGCCCTCCGGGGGGCGCATCCCTAGCCAAAAACATTCAGTACTTC. This sequence encodes CASSPPGGASLAKNIQYF. The V gene is TRBV7-9, the J gene TRBJ2-4, with a weak D call TRBD2 (7 bases). From germline, CDR1 is SEHNR and CDR2 FQNEAQ (reference sequence). This CDR3 has 18 residues. V was trimmed by 5 bases and J by 0 bases, leaving 20 bases between them.